The 8 T cell receptor beta chains presented below share a single source sample, sequenced in a study of regulatory T cells in long-lasting Graves disease. According to the study, TCR beta libraries were built with iRepertoire HTBI primers and CDR3-region Arm-PCR. Via MiXCR, TCRdb re-called the multiplex PCR reads, giving one row per CDR3 protein. The table has about 620,000 distinct CDR3 sequences, about 15% seen once; the top ten hold about 18%. As to time point: newly diagnosed GD, antithyroid drugs for less than 3 months. The TCR library used RNA extracted from PBMCs. The same data also went into a second study, on T cells in Graves' hyperthyroidism and ophthalmopathy.

The sample was peripheral blood mononuclear cells (PBMCs), taken at new diagnosis, from a patient treated with antithyroid drugs. These receptors all stem from a woman aged 25 to 39 with Graves disease.

This clonotype has a count of ten or more. V usage is TRBV20-1 and J usage is TRBJ2-7; the match to TRBD2 covers 8 bases. Germline V gene lookup returns CDR1 DFQATT and CDR2 SNEGSKA (reference sequence). There are 13 residues in the CDR3. The junction had 10 bases not matched to a gene; V was cut back by 6 bases and J by 6 bases. CDR3 in DNA: TGCAGTGCACCAATTAGCGGGAATTCCGAGCAGTACTTC. It is translated as CSAPISGNSEQYF.

The chain couples TRBV7-9 to TRBJ1-2; 8 nucleotides align to TRBD1. J lost 5 bases, V lost 5 bases, and 13 bases had no gene match. Germline values: CDR1 SEHNR, CDR2 FQNEAQ (reference sequence). The CDR3 runs to 16 residues. CDR3 DNA sequence: TGTGCCAGCAGCCGACCCCCCCACGGACAGGGATATGGCTACACCTTC. This codes for CASSRPPHGQGYGYTF.

Points on this clonotype: This CDR3 fails to terminate in the conserved phenylalanine or tryptophan, so it likely reflects a read error. The V gene is TRBV6-5, the J gene TRBJ1-1; TRBD1 is a possible D gene (5 bases). The CDR3 length is 14 residues. Germline V gene data show CDR1 as MNHEY and CDR2 as SVGAGI. Trimming stripped 2 bases from V and 4 bases from J, with 11 bases between. The CDR3 bases are TGTGCCAGCAGTTACACGGGGCGCGGCACTGAAGCTTTCCTT. Translation: CASSYTGRGTEAFL.

This clonotype was counted at least ten times. The chain links TRBV13 to TRBJ2-7, with TRBD1 identical over 9 bases. Germline lookup yields CDR1 PRHDT and CDR2 FYEKMQ (reference sequence). J gave up 5 bases and V 2 bases, and 7 bases lay outside the gene matches. The CDR3 consists of 15 residues. The CDR3 reads CASSLFGTGMNEQYF. Here the CDR3 DNA reads TGTGCCAGCAGCTTATTTGGGACAGGGATGAACGAGCAGTACTTC.

The V gene is TRBV20-1, the J gene TRBJ1-6, with D perhaps TRBD1 (5 bases). Germline CDR1 and CDR2: DFQATT and SNEGSKA (reference sequence). V lost 0 bases, J lost 8 bases, and 17 bases lay in between. CDR3 length: 16 residues. The CDR3 protein is CSARDNPGGRDSPLHF. CDR3 DNA: TGCAGTGCTAGAGATAACCCTGGGGGGAGGGATTCACCCCTCCACTTT.

This clonotype was recorded at least ten times. The CDR3 spells CASSPPQGVYEQYF. CDR3 sequence (DNA): TGTGCCAGCAGCCCCCCGCAGGGGGTCTACGAGCAGTACTTC. This rearrangement joins TRBV6-1 to TRBJ2-7; 7 bases map to TRBD1. This CDR3 is built from 14 residues. The ends lost 6 bases at V and 3 bases at J; junction bases unmatched: 8. CDR1 is MNHNS, CDR2 SASEGT, per germline.

This clonotype came up a few times. CDR3 protein: CASSLATNQPQHF. The CDR3 nucleotides read TGTGCCAGCAGCTTAGCGACCAATCAGCCCCAGCATTTT. The chain links TRBV7-9 to TRBJ1-5; the D is unclear. The CDR3 loop spans 13 amino acids. V was pared by 0 bases and J by 3 bases, with 3 bases between. Germline CDR1 and CDR2: SEHNR and FQNEAQ (reference sequence).

This chain joins TRBV7-9 and TRBJ2-1, with D uncertain. Germline CDR1 and CDR2: SEHNR and FQNEAQ (reference sequence). The CDR3 sequence is 13 residues long. V dropped 8 bases and J dropped 0 bases, with 8 bases sitting between them. CDR3: CASAAISYNEQFF. The CDR3 nucleotides read TGTGCCAGCGCAGCTATCTCCTACAATGAGCAGTTCTTC.